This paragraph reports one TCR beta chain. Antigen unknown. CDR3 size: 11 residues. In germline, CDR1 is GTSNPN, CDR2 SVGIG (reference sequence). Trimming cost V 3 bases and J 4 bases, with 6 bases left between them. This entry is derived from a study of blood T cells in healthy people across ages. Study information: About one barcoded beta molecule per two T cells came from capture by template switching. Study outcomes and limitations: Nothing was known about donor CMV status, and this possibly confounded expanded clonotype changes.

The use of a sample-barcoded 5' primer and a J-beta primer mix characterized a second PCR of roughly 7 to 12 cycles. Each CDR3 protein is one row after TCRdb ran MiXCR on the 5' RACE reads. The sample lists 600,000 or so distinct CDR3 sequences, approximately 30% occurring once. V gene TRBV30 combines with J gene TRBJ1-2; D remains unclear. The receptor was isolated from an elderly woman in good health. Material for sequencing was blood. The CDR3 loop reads CAWRATYGYTF. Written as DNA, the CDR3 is TGTGCCTGGAGGGCCACCTATGGCTACACCTTC.